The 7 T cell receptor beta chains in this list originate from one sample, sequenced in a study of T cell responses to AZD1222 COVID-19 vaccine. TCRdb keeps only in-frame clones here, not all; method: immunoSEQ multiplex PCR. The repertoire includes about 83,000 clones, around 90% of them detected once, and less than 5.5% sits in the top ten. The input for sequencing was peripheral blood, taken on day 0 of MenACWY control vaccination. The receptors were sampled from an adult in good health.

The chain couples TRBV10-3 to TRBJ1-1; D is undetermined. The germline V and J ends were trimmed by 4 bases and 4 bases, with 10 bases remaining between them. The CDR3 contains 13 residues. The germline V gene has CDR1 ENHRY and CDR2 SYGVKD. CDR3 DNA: TGTGCCATCAGTGGGGCGGGGTCCACTGAAGCTTTCTTT. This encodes CAISGAGSTEAFF.

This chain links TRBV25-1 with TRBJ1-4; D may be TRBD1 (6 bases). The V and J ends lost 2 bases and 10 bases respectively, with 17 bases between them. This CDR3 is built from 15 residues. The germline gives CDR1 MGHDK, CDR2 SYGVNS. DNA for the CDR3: TGTGCCAGCAGTGAACTGGGACATTCCCCCAGAAAACTGTTTTTT. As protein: CASSELGHSPRKLFF. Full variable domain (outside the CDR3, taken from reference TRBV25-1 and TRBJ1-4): EADIYQTPRYLVIGTGKKITLECSQTMGHDKMYWYQQDPGMELHLIHYSYGVNSTEKGDLSSESTVSRIRTEHFPLTLESARPSHTSQYLCASSELGHSPRKLFFGSGTQLSVL.

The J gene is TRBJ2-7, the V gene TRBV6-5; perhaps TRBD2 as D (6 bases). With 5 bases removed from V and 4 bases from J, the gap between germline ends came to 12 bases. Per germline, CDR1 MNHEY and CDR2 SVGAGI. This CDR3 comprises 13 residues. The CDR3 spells CASSRAGGYEQYF. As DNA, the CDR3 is TGTGCCAGCAGTCGCGCCGGAGGGTACGAGCAGTACTTC.

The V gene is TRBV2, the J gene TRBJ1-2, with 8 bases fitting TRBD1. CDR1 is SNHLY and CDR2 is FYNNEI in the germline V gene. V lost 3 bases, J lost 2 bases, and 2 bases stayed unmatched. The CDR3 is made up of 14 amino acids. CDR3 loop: CASSEDRDNYGYTF. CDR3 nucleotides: TGTGCCAGCAGTGAGGACAGGGACAACTATGGCTACACCTTC.

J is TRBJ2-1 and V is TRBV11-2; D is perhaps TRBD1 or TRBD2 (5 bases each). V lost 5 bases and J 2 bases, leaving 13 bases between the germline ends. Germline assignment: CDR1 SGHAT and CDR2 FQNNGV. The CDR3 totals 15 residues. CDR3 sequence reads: CASSPVGDPYNEQFF. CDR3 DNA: TGTGCCAGCAGCCCGGTAGGGGACCCCTACAATGAGCAGTTCTTC.

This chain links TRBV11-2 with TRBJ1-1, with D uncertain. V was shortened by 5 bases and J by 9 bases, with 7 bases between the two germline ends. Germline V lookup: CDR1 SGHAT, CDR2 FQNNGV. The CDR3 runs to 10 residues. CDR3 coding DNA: TGTGCCAGCAGCACCCCAAAAGCTTTCTTT. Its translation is CASSTPKAFF.

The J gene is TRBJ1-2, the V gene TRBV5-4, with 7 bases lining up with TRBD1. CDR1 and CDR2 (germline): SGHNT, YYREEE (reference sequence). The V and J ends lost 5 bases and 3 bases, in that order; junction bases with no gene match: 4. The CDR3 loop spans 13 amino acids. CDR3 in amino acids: CASRIRGDYGYTF. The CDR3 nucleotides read TGTGCCAGCAGAATCAGGGGGGACTATGGCTACACCTTC.